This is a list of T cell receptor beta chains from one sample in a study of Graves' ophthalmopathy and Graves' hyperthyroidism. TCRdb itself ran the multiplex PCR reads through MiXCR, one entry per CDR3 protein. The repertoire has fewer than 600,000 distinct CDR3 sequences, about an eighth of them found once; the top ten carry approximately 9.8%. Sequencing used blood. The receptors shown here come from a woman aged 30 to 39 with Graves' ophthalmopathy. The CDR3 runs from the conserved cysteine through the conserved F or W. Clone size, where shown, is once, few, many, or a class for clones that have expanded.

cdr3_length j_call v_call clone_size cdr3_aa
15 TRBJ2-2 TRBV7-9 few CASSTGTLNTGELFF
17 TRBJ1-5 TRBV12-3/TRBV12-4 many CASSYRDAVYSNQPQHF
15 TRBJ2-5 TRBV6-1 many CASSELLAGVETQYF
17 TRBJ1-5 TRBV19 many CASSRTLGGYGNQPQHF
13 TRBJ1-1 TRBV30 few CAWSEGLNTEAFF
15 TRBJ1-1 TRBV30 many CAWSVHRTVNTEAFF
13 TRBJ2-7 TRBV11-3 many CASSLLHTYEQYF
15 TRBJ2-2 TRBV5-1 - CASSWGQGSTGELFF
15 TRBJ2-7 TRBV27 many CASSTPNRGYYEQYF
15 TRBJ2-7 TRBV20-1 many CSARARTLSSYEQYF
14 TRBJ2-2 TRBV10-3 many CATYRGSNTGELFF
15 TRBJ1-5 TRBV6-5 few CASSYFGTGAQPQHF
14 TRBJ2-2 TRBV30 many CAWGRETNTGELFF
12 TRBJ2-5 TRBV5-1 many CASSTTGETQYF
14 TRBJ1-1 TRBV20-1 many CSASRTVMNTEAFF
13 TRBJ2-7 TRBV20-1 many CSARGDISYEQYF
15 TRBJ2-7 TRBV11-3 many CASSSGTSGKYEQYF
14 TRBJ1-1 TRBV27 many CASSLFEGNTEAFF
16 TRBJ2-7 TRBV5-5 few CASSSYYRDRSDEQYF
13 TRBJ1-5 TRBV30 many CAWSSGLGQPQHF
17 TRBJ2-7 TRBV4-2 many CASSPTDVEGWGVQQYF
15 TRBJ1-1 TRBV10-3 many CAISESTPGNTEAFF
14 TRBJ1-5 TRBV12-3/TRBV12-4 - CASRPRAGNQPQHF
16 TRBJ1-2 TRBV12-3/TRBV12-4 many CASSPHDRGRNYGYTF
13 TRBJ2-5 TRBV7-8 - CASRPELQETQYF
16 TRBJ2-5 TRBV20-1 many CSARDGLRGEGETQYF
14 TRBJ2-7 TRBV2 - CASSEAGRRNEQYF
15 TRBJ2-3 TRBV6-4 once CASSESLGAAGTQYF
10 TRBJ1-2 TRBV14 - CASRSRGYTF
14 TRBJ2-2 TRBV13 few CASSSRGPTGELFF
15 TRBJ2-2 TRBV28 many CASSFYLDSTGELFF
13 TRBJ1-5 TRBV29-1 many CSVEDQGDQPQHF
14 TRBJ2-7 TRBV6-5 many CASSYPGGSYEQYF
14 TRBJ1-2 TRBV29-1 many CSVTQGAGNYGYTF
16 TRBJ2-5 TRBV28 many CASSPSTGLTQETQYF
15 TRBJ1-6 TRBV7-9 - CASSPWGQHNSPLHF
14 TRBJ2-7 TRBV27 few CASRESGGHYEQYF
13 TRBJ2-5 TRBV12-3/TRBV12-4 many CASTESLPETQYF
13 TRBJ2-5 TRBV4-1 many CASSQLLLQTQYF
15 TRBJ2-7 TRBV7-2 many CASSLISGGGHEQYF
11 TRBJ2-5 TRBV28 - CASSSRGYQYF
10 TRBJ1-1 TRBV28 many CASRETRAFF
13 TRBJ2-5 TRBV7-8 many CASSLEAQGTQYF
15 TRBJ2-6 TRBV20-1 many CSASPEISGANVLTF
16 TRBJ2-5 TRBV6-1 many CASSDHYGTRKETQYF